This TCR beta chain derives from a study of graft-versus-host responses after intestinal transplantation. Clones were sequenced by immunoSEQ multiplex PCR, and TCRdb holds only the in-frame ones, with some missing. Of 35,000 to 45,000 clones listed, about 91% are singletons. The CDR3 has 12 amino acids. Per the germline V gene, CDR1 is LNHNV and CDR2 is YYDKDF (reference sequence). Deletions cut 0 bases from V and 2 bases from J, with 1 base between. This receptor was obtained from a human patient who received an intestinal transplant, so some T cells may come from the graft donor. The source was PBMCs, collected 524 days after transplant. V usage is TRBV15 and J usage is TRBJ1-1; D not certain. The CDR3 DNA sequence: TGTGCCACCAGCAGAGATAACACTGAAGCTTTCTTT. Its translation is CATSRDNTEAFF.